This entry features one T cell receptor (beta chain) sequence. Its antigen is still unknown. PCR amplification relied on 60 Vbeta primers (plus 13 Jbeta primers). The table came from immunoSEQ multiplex PCR; TCRdb's copy has only in-frame clones and leaves some out. The sample shows about 170,000 clones, about three quarters of them seen only once. Likely unrecorded immune exposures existed in these nominally healthy donors. This sample is part of a study of cytomegalovirus exposure and HLA in healthy donors. Whole-study results and caveats: A later analysis, which compared TCR beta chains of equal frequency, found the HLA-associated ones more clonally expanded.

Sequenced: PBMCs. The receptor was derived from a female donor in good health and CMV-seronegative.

This CDR3 is CASSLPGRLHADTQYF. CDR3 bases: TGTGCCAGCAGTTTGCCGGGTCGCCTACACGCAGATACGCAGTATTTT. The chain uses TRBV28 and TRBJ2-3; D is ambiguous. Deletions cut 3 bases from V and 4 bases from J, with 17 bases between. CDR3 length: 16 amino acids. Germline lookup yields CDR1 MDHEN and CDR2 SYDVKM. Full variable domain (rest looked up from reference TRBV28 and TRBJ2-3): DVKVTQSSRYLVKRTGEKVFLECVQDMDHENMFWYRQDPGLGLRLIYFSYDVKMKEKGDIPEGYSVSREKKERFSLILESASTNQTSMYLCASSLPGRLHADTQYFGPGTRLTVL.